A single sample is the source of the 27 T cell receptor beta chains below, sequenced in a study of blood T cell repertoires in COVID-19. TCRdb keeps only in-frame clones here, not all; method: immunoSEQ multiplex PCR. The data show approximately 190,000 clones, under 90% seen once. Sequences were obtained from peripheral blood. The receptors were sampled from a man aged 25 to 40 with active or convalescent COVID-19.

This clone was seen more than once but under ten times. This chain uses TRBV19 with TRBJ1-4; D call uncertain. The germline V gene has CDR1 LNHDA and CDR2 SQIVND (reference sequence). The CDR3 runs 16 residues. V lost 5 bases, J lost 0 bases, and 13 bases lay in between. CDR3 in DNA: TGTGCCAGTAGTCCGAGCCACAGTGCAACTAATGAAAAACTGTTTTTT. Encoded protein: CASSPSHSATNEKLFF. Using reference TRBV19 and TRBJ1-4 for the parts outside the CDR3, the full variable domain is DGGITQSPKYLFRKEGQNVTLSCEQNLNHDAMYWYRQDPGQGLRLIYYSQIVNDFQKGDIAEGYSVSREKKESFPLTVTSAQKNPTAFYLCASSPSHSATNEKLFFGSGTQLSVL.

The chain joins TRBV5-5 to TRBJ2-2; D perhaps matches TRBD1 (6 bases). V was trimmed by 7 bases and J by 7 bases, leaving 11 bases between them. The CDR3 is 12 amino acids. Germline V gives CDR1 SGHKS, CDR2 YYEKEE (reference sequence). The CDR3 DNA reads TGTGCCAGCGCACAGGGAAACGGGGAGCTGTTTTTT. Amino acid sequence: CASAQGNGELFF.

V and J are TRBV7-8 and TRBJ2-7; the match to TRBD2 covers 7 bases. The V and J ends lost 1 base and 7 bases, in that order; junction bases with no gene match: 7. CDR3 length: 14 residues. CDR1 SGHVS and CDR2 FQNEAQ come from the germline V gene. For the CDR3, the DNA is TGTGCCAGCAGCTTAGTCGGCGGGAGTCAAGAGCAGTACTTC. It translates to CASSLVGGSQEQYF.

This chain uses TRBV7-6 with TRBJ1-4; 9 bases are a match to TRBD1. The germline V gene encodes CDR1 SGHVS and CDR2 FNYEAQ. The ends lost 2 bases at V and 0 bases at J; junction bases unmatched: 13. The CDR3 has 20 residues. The DNA for the CDR3 is TGTGCCAGCAGCTTAAAGGTTGTGGGGGGACAGGGTGCAACTAATGAAAAACTGTTTTTT. Encoded protein: CASSLKVVGGQGATNEKLFF.

The V and J genes are TRBV2 and TRBJ1-4; D is ambiguous. V was pared by 8 bases and J by 4 bases, with 14 bases between. Germline CDR1 is SNHLY and CDR2 is FYNNEI. CDR3 length: 14 residues. In nucleotides, the CDR3 is TGTGCCAGCCAGGTCCCCGGAGGTAATGAAAAACTGTTTTTT. It specifies CASQVPGGNEKLFF.

The gene calls are TRBV12-3 or TRBV12-4 and TRBJ1-3, with a weak D call TRBD1 (5 bases). V shed 11 bases and J shed 4 bases, with 15 bases lying between them. This CDR3 is 13 amino acids long. CDR3 residues: CAGIQGGGNTIYF. In DNA, the CDR3 is TGTGCCGGCATCCAGGGTGGAGGAAACACCATATATTTT.

This clone has more than one count but fewer than ten. This chain uses TRBV7-2 with TRBJ1-1, with TRBD1 matching over 7 bases. The CDR3 covers 14 residues. In germline, CDR1 is SGHTA, CDR2 FQGNSA. The V and J ends lost 5 bases and 4 bases, in that order; junction bases with no gene match: 7. CDR3 amino acids: CASSRPPGGTEAFF. The CDR3 DNA sequence: TGTGCCAGCAGCCGGCCCCCAGGGGGCACTGAAGCTTTCTTT.

This rearrangement joins TRBV28 to TRBJ1-1; the D is unclear. Germline V CDR1 and CDR2: MDHEN, SYDVKM. The germline V and J ends were trimmed by 3 bases and 1 base, with 9 bases remaining between them. This CDR3 region has 14 residues. In DNA form, the CDR3 reads TGTGCCAGCAGTTTTAGTAGGAGGAACACTGAAGCTTTCTTT. Protein product: CASSFSRRNTEAFF.

To note about this clone: A junction boundary mismatches the germline segment, possibly from a read error. The rearrangement joins TRBV5-1 to TRBJ2-3, with 8 bases lining up with TRBD2. This CDR3 has 16 residues. Germline CDR1 reads SGHRS; CDR2 reads YFSETQ. The CDR3 loop is CASTLLSGASTDTQYF. The CDR3 coding sequence is TGCGCCAGCACCTTGCTTAGCGGGGCTAGCACAGATACGCAGTATTTT. Looking up the rest from reference TRBV5-1 and TRBJ2-3 gives the full variable domain: KAGVTQTPRYLIKTRGQQVTLSCSPISGHRSVSWYQQTPGQGLQFLFEYFSETQRNKGNFPGRFSGRQFSNSRSEMNVSTLELGDSALYLCASTLLSGASTDTQYFGPGTRLTVL.

CDR3 in amino acids: CASSLATGQETQYF. The CDR3 bases are TGTGCCAGCAGCTTAGCGACAGGGCAAGAGACCCAGTACTTC. The chain combines TRBV7-9 with TRBJ2-5; TRBD1 aligns across 7 bases. CDR3 length equals 14 residues. J was trimmed by 2 bases and V by 0 bases; bases with no gene match: 0. Germline lookup yields CDR1 SEHNR and CDR2 FQNEAQ (reference sequence).

J is TRBJ2-3 and V is TRBV18; 7 nucleotides align to TRBD1. The CDR3 extends over 15 amino acids. The germline V gene has CDR1 KGHSH and CDR2 LQKENI. V lost 4 bases and J lost 1; bases outside the gene matches: 5. CDR3 in amino acids: CASSQGAPGTDTQYF. The CDR3 DNA is TGTGCCAGCTCACAGGGGGCCCCAGGCACAGATACGCAGTATTTT.

This clone came up a few times. The genes are TRBV28 and TRBJ1-2; 8 nucleotides agree with TRBD1. V dropped 1 base and J dropped 8; count of bases not matched to a gene: 6. The CDR3 runs to 14 residues. CDR1 MDHEN and CDR2 SYDVKM come from the germline V gene. Written as DNA, the CDR3 is TGTGCCAGCAGTTTATTGGGGACAGGTAAAGGCTACACCTTC. Translating gives CASSLLGTGKGYTF.

The rearrangement uses TRBV6-2 or TRBV6-3 and TRBJ2-7, with TRBD1 identical over 10 bases. In germline, CDR1 is MNHEY, CDR2 SVGEGT. V dropped 0 bases and J dropped 4; count of bases not matched to a gene: 6. This CDR3 region has 16 residues. The CDR3 is CASSYSRDRGSYEQYF. The DNA for the CDR3 is TGTGCCAGCAGTTACTCCCGGGACAGGGGCTCTTACGAGCAGTACTTC.

The gene calls are TRBV5-1 and TRBJ2-1; 11 bases line up with TRBD2. Trimming took 4 bases from V and 3 from J; bases not matched to a gene: 9. CDR1 is SGHRS, CDR2 YFSETQ, per germline. The CDR3 has 17 residues. The CDR3 nucleotides are TGCGCCAGCAGCCTATCACTAGCGGGAGTGGGCTACAATGAGCAGTTCTTC. This encodes CASSLSLAGVGYNEQFF.

The chain couples TRBV4-1 to TRBJ2-2, with D possibly being TRBD1 (6 bases). This CDR3 spans 17 amino acids. Trimming stripped 0 bases from V and 7 bases from J, with 18 bases between. The germline V gene encodes CDR1 MGHRA and CDR2 YSYEKL. This CDR3 reads CASSQDWDTITGGELFF. CDR3 bases: TGCGCCAGCAGCCAAGATTGGGACACGATAACGGGCGGGGAGCTGTTTTTT.

The gene calls are TRBV5-1 and TRBJ2-6, with a tentative D call TRBD1 (5 bases). This CDR3 comprises 16 residues. Trimming left V 0 bases short and J 4 bases short, with 11 bases between. Germline lookup yields CDR1 SGHRS and CDR2 YFSETQ. The CDR3 region has the DNA TGCGCCAGCAGCTTGGCACCAGGGTCAGGGGCCAACGTCCTGACTTTC. Encoded protein: CASSLAPGSGANVLTF.

In nucleotides, the CDR3 is TGTGCCACTTGGGACAGGAAGAAGGATAGCAATCAGCCCCAGCATTTT. Protein sequence: CATWDRKKDSNQPQHF. The genes are TRBV19 and TRBJ1-5; 8 bases are a match to TRBD1. With 10 bases clipped from V and 0 bases from J, the junction kept 11 bases outside the gene matches. The CDR3 loop spans 16 amino acids. Germline V CDR1 and CDR2: LNHDA, SQIVND (reference sequence).

This clone has a handful of counts. The chain joins TRBV9 to TRBJ1-1; no definite D call. The CDR3 totals 14 residues. The V and J ends lost 1 base and 5 bases respectively, with 12 bases between them. The germline CDR1 and CDR2 sequences are SGDLS and YYNGEE. This chain's CDR3 is CASSVSPGGTEAFF. In DNA, the CDR3 is TGTGCCAGCAGCGTAAGCCCAGGTGGGACTGAAGCTTTCTTT.

This clone was found a few times. The gene calls are TRBV5-4 and TRBJ1-3, with 9 bases that match TRBD1. Germline V lookup: CDR1 SGHNT, CDR2 YYREEE (reference sequence). The CDR3 is 16 amino acids. J lost 1 base, V lost 3 bases, and 5 bases had no gene match. Here the CDR3 DNA reads TGTGCCAGCAGCTGGGAACAGGGGGCGTCTGGAAACACCATATATTTT. Its translation is CASSWEQGASGNTIYF.

This clone has only one observation. The V and J genes are TRBV12-5 and TRBJ1-2; D gene ambiguous. Germline loops: CDR1 LGHNT, CDR2 FRNRAP. V lost 1 base and J lost 8, with 11 bases in between. The CDR3 loop spans 13 amino acids. The CDR3 sequence is CASGLAHGGGYTF. The CDR3 region has the DNA TGTGCTAGTGGTTTGGCCCACGGCGGGGGCTACACCTTC.

The chain carries TRBV19 and TRBJ1-2; maybe TRBD1 (5 bases). This CDR3 region has 13 residues. With 5 bases removed from V and 5 bases from J, the gap between germline ends came to 12 bases. CDR1 and CDR2 from the germline V gene are LNHDA and SQIVND (reference sequence). The CDR3 region has the DNA TGTGCCAGTAGTGTCGACAGCTTATATGGCTACACCTTC. Translating gives CASSVDSLYGYTF.

The chain recombines TRBV6-6 with TRBJ1-1, with TRBD1 as a possible D gene (6 bases). V was trimmed by 6 bases and J by 0 bases, leaving 14 bases between them. The CDR3 length is 15 residues. Germline CDR1 is MNHNY and CDR2 is SVGAGI (reference sequence). Written as DNA, the CDR3 is TGTGCCAGCAGCTCCAGGGACATCATGAACACTGAAGCTTTCTTT. Residues: CASSSRDIMNTEAFF.

About this clone itself: Other DNA sequences in the same sample also yield this CDR3. V gene TRBV12-3 or TRBV12-4 combines with J gene TRBJ1-1; D is ambiguous. There are 13 residues in the CDR3. Trimming removed 3 bases at V and 1 base at J, with 6 bases between. In DNA form, the CDR3 reads TGTGCCAGCAGTTTGCGGGAGAACACTGAAGCTTTCTTT. It encodes CASSLRENTEAFF.

This chain connects TRBV28 to TRBJ1-5; D not resolved. Germline-derived CDR1 and CDR2 are MDHEN and SYDVKM. Deletions cut 6 bases from V and 7 bases from J, with 7 bases between. The CDR3 has 11 residues. DNA for the CDR3: TGTGCCAGCAGCTCCGCGCAGCCCCAGCATTTT. Translated, it gives CASSSAQPQHF.

This clone has just a few counts. The V gene is TRBV25-1, the J gene TRBJ1-1, with D possibly matching TRBD1 (5 bases). Trimming pared 1 base from V and 11 bases from J, leaving 26 bases between. Germline V CDR1 and CDR2: MGHDK, SYGVNS. CDR3 length equals 17 residues. The CDR3 here is CASSELADVVNREGAFF. CDR3 DNA sequence: TGTGCCAGCAGTGAATTGGCCGACGTGGTCAACCGGGAGGGGGCTTTCTTT.

The gene calls are TRBV11-3 and TRBJ2-5; TRBD2 aligns across 12 bases. The trim removed 5 bases at V and 2 bases at J, leaving 12 bases unmatched. Germline lookup yields CDR1 SGHNT and CDR2 YENEEA. The CDR3 has 18 amino acids. The CDR3 DNA reads as TGTGCCAGCAGCCCCCCGACTAGCGGGAGTTTATTTCAAGAGACCCAGTACTTC. Amino acids: CASSPPTSGSLFQETQYF. Together with reference TRBV11-3 and TRBJ2-5, the CDR3 gives the full variable domain: EAGVVQSPRYKIIEKKQPVAFWCNPISGHNTLYWYLQNLGQGPELLIRYENEEAVDDSQLPKDRFSAERLKGVDSTLKIQPAELGDSAVYLCASSPPTSGSLFQETQYFGPGTRLLVL.

This clone was seen a single time. The CDR3 coding sequence is TGTGCCAGTAGTGGCCGGCTAGCGGGGGTTCCGGAGACCCAGTACTTC. Translated: CASSGRLAGVPETQYF. V gene TRBV19 combines with J gene TRBJ2-5; 10 bases are shared with TRBD2. CDR1 and CDR2 (germline): LNHDA, SQIVND (reference sequence). The CDR3 runs to 16 residues. After removal of 5 bases from V and 5 bases from J, the junction contained 11 bases not matched to a gene.